The TCR beta chain under discussion was sequenced for a study of shared clonotypes between healthy human individuals. The CDR3 totals 16 residues. Trimming stripped 0 bases from V and 1 base from J, with 11 bases between. The germline CDR1 and CDR2 sequences are WNHNN and SYGVQD (reference sequence). Sequencing used immunoSEQ multiplex PCR; TCRdb keeps in-frame clones, though not all of them. The profile covers 450,000 to 500,000 clones, with roughly four fifths appearing a single time and 10% to 15% taken by the ten largest. The sample comprised PBMCs. This sequence originates from a woman between 40 and 55 years old in good health. Some clones in this sample may be carry-over from other donors' samples. The rearrangement links TRBV10-1 to TRBJ2-3; D unresolved. This chain's CDR3 is CASSESTRGRTDTQYF. The CDR3 DNA reads TGCGCCAGCAGTGAGTCGACGCGCGGCCGCACAGATACGCAGTATTTT.